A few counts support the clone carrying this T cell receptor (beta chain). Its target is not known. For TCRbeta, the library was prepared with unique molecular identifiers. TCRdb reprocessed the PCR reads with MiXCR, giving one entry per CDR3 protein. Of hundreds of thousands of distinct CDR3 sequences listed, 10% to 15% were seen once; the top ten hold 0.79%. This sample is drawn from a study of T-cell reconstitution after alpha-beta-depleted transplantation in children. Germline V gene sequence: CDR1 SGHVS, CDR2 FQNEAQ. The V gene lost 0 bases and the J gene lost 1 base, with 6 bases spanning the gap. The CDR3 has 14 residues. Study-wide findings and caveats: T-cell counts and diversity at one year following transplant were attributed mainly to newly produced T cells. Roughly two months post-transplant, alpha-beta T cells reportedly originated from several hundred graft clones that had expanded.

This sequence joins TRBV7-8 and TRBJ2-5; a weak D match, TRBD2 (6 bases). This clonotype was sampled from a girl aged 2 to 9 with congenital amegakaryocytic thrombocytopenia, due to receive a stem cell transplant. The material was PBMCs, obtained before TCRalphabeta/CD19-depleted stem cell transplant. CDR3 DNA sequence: TGTGCCAGCAGCTTAGCGGAGGGCCAAGAGACCCAGTACTTC. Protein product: CASSLAEGQETQYF.